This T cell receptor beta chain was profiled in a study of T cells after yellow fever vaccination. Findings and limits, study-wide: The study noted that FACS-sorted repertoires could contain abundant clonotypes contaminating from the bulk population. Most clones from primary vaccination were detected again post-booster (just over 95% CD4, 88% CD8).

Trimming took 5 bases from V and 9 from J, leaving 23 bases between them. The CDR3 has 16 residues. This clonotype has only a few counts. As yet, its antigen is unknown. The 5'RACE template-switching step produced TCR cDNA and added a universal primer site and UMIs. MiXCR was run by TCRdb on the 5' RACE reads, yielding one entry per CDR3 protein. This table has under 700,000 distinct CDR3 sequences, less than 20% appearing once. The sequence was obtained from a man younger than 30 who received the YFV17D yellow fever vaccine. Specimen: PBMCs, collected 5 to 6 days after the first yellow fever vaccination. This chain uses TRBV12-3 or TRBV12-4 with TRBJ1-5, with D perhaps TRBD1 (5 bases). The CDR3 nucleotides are TGTGCCAGCAGTGGCGCCCAAGGGACCGGGTATATGCCCCAGCATTTT. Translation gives CASSGAQGTGYMPQHF.